This T cell receptor (beta chain) was sequenced for a study of CD8+ T cells in alopecia areata. General study findings and limits: For lesional scalp, especially alopecia totalis/universalis, clonality was higher than in normal scalp. Sequences from scalp samples also cover resident alphabeta T cells of normal skin.

Extraction and reverse transcription of RNA yielded cDNA as the sequencing template. Produced via immunoSEQ multiplex PCR; TCRdb's table is partial and in-frame only. The repertoire holds roughly 23,000 clones, with 52% as singletons. As part of sample collection, lesional scalp punch biopsies and peripheral blood were taken from alopecia areata patients. From PBMCs, CD4+ and CD8+ T cells were sorted. Per the germline V gene, CDR1 is SGHVS and CDR2 is FQNEAQ. The CDR3 runs to 16 residues. This clone was counted between two and nine times. No antigen is known for it. An end of the junction differs from the germline gene, which may be a read error.

The sequence derives from a human donor with alopecia areata. Sequencing used NKG2D-high CD8+ T cells sorted from blood. The chain combines TRBV7-8 with TRBJ2-5; 9 nucleotides align to TRBD2. CDR3 nucleotide sequence: TGCGCCAGCAGCCACGGCGCGGGAGGGCACCAAGAGACCCAGTACTTC. Translation: CASSHGAGGHQETQYF.